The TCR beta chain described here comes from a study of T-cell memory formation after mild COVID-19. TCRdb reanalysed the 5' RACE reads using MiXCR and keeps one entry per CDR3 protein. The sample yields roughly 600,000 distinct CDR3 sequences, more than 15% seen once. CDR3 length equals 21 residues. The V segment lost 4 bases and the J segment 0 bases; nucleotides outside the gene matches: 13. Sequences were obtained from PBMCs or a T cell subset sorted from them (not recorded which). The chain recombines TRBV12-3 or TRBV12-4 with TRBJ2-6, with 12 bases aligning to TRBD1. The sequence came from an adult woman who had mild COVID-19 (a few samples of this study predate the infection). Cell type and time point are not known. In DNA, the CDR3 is TGTGCCAGCAGTTCCACGCCGGGACAGGGGGCCATCTTCTCTGGGGCCAACGTCCTGACTTTC. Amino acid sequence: CASSSTPGQGAIFSGANVLTF.